What follows are 9 T cell receptor beta chains derived from one specimen sequenced in a study of regulatory T cells in long-lasting Graves disease. iRepertoire HTBI primers and Arm-PCR of CDR3 regions built TCR beta libraries. TCRdb called the multiplex PCR reads again in MiXCR, with one record for every CDR3 protein. The table lists about 430,000 distinct CDR3 sequences, over 20% of them singletons. Time point: persistent/refractory GD, antithyroid drugs over 5 years with positive TRAb. Extracted PBMC RNA gave rise to the TCR library. The sample here was peripheral blood mononuclear cells (PBMCs), taken when the disease was refractory, from a patient treated with antithyroid drugs. Receptor source: a female donor with Graves disease.

This clonotype was seen a handful of times. The V and J genes are TRBV15 and TRBJ2-7; 11 positions agree with TRBD2. The germline V gene has CDR1 LNHNV and CDR2 YYDKDF (reference sequence). The CDR3 is 18 amino acids. V was pared by 2 bases and J by 2 bases, with 11 bases of the junction left unmatched. The DNA for the CDR3 is TGTGCCACCAGCAGACCCCCTTCGGGACTAGCGGTCGCCTACGAGCAGTACTTC. This codes for CATSRPPSGLAVAYEQYF.

The chain combines TRBV20-1 with TRBJ2-7; 12 bases fit TRBD2. Germline V gives CDR1 DFQATT, CDR2 SNEGSKA (reference sequence). There are 15 residues in the CDR3. The trim removed 4 bases at V and 5 bases at J, leaving 9 bases unmatched. CDR3 in amino acids: CSATTTSGRPNEQYF. Here the CDR3 DNA reads TGCAGTGCTACGACCACTAGCGGGAGGCCCAACGAGCAGTACTTC.

This clonotype was seen many times. V gene TRBV2 combines with J gene TRBJ2-7; possible D gene TRBD1, 5 bases. Germline V gene sequence: CDR1 SNHLY, CDR2 FYNNEI. The V gene lost 4 bases and the J gene lost 3 bases, with 13 bases spanning the gap. The CDR3 spans 14 residues. CDR3 sequence: CASSAPGSIYEQYF. CDR3 DNA sequence: TGTGCCAGCAGTGCCCCAGGGTCAATCTACGAGCAGTACTTC. Supplemented by reference TRBV2 and TRBJ2-7, the full variable domain reads EPEVTQTPSHQVTQMGQEVILRCVPISNHLYFYWYRQILGQKVEFLVSFYNNEISEKSEIFDDQFSVERPDGSNFTLKIRSTKLEDSAMYFCASSAPGSIYEQYFGPGTRLTVT.

This clonotype occurred a few times. The rearrangement joins TRBV28 to TRBJ2-2; 10 bases fit TRBD1. Losses at the gene ends were 8 bases for V and 3 bases for J; bases not matched to a gene: 6. Germline assignment: CDR1 MDHEN and CDR2 SYDVKM. This CDR3 is 15 amino acids long. In nucleotides, the CDR3 is TGTGCCAGCCTATGGGACAGGGGATACACCGGGGAGCTGTTTTTT. Residues: CASLWDRGYTGELFF.

The chain is built from TRBV5-1 and TRBJ1-6, with TRBD1 identical over 7 bases. The CDR3 totals 15 residues. The germline gives CDR1 SGHRS, CDR2 YFSETQ. V shed 1 base and J 9 bases; nucleotides not matched to a gene: 7. CDR3 region: CASSLTTGSSSPLHF. The CDR3 nucleotides read TGCGCCAGCAGCTTGACGACAGGGAGTAGTTCACCCCTCCACTTT. The entire variable domain, with the rest obtained from reference TRBV5-1 and TRBJ1-6, is as follows: KAGVTQTPRYLIKTRGQQVTLSCSPISGHRSVSWYQQTPGQGLQFLFEYFSETQRNKGNFPGRFSGRQFSNSRSEMNVSTLELGDSALYLCASSLTTGSSSPLHFGNGTRLTVT.

This clonotype was found many times. The chain couples TRBV28 to TRBJ1-5; 10 nucleotides align to TRBD1. Germline values: CDR1 MDHEN, CDR2 SYDVKM. V lost 6 bases, J lost 8 bases, and 10 bases stayed unmatched. The CDR3 loop spans 15 amino acids. CDR3 nucleotides: TGTGCCAGCAGGCCGGACAGGGGGGGCGTAGAGCCCCAGCATTTT. Protein sequence: CASRPDRGGVEPQHF.

This clonotype was counted many times. V usage is TRBV25-1 and J usage is TRBJ2-5; D uncertain. CDR3 length: 15 residues. The germline V gene has CDR1 MGHDK and CDR2 SYGVNS. Trimming took off 1 base at V and 5 bases at J, with 14 bases between the two ends. DNA of the CDR3: TGTGCCAGCAGTGAATTGGATCTCAGAAGGGAGACCCAGTACTTC. Protein product: CASSELDLRRETQYF.

This clonotype was counted a few times. The rearrangement links TRBV7-9 to TRBJ1-1, with a tentative D call TRBD1 (5 bases). The V and J ends lost 1 base and 5 bases respectively, with 11 bases between them. The CDR3 contains 14 residues. From germline, CDR1 is SEHNR and CDR2 FQNEAQ (reference sequence). CDR3 amino acids: CASSLGTPATEAFF. The CDR3 bases are TGTGCCAGCAGCTTAGGGACACCCGCTACTGAAGCTTTCTTT. Based on the CDR3 plus reference TRBV7-9 and TRBJ1-1, the full variable domain is DTGVSQNPRHKITKRGQNVTFRCDPISEHNRLYWYRQTLGQGPEFLTYFQNEAQLEKSRLLSDRFSAERPKGSFSTLEIQRTEQGDSAMYLCASSLGTPATEAFFGQGTRLTVV.

Details on this clonotype: A read error is possible here, since a much larger clone lies one base away. The chain recombines TRBV3-1 with TRBJ1-6; D perhaps matches TRBD1 (5 bases). Germline V gene sequence: CDR1 LGHDT, CDR2 YNNKEL (reference sequence). This CDR3 region has 14 residues. CDR3 amino acids: CASSQGRANSPPHF. CDR3 nucleotides: TGTGCCAGCAGCCAAGGCAGGGCGAATTCACCCCCCCACTTT.